The next 23 T cell receptor beta chains were all read from a single sample in a study of shared clonotypes between healthy human individuals. TCRdb keeps only in-frame clones here, not all; method: immunoSEQ multiplex PCR. The profile covers about 700,000 clones, with about 90% appearing a single time and more than 20% taken by the ten largest. Selected positively for CCR7 and CD45RO-negative, naive CD8 cells excluded terminally differentiated effector memory CD45RA+ cells. Source material: naive CD8+ T cells sorted from blood. Receptor source: a man younger than 40 in good health.

This chain links TRBV6-1 with TRBJ1-1, with D perhaps matching TRBD1 (5 bases). The germline V gene has CDR1 MNHNS and CDR2 SASEGT. The CDR3 loop spans 14 amino acids. The germline V and J ends were trimmed by 8 bases and 5 bases, with 18 bases remaining between them. The CDR3 sequence: CASGQGSGLTEAFF. Written as DNA, the CDR3 is TGTGCCAGCGGTCAGGGTTCTGGATTGACTGAAGCTTTCTTT.

The CDR3 bases are TGTGCCAGCAGCGTAGCCGGGGCCCCCTACAATGAGCAGTTCTTC. It yields the protein CASSVAGAPYNEQFF. The chain recombines TRBV9 with TRBJ2-1; D may correspond to TRBD1 or TRBD2 (5 bases each). Germline CDR1 and CDR2: SGDLS and YYNGEE. The CDR3 length is 15 residues. V lost 0 bases to trimming and J lost 2 bases, with 9 bases between them.

J is TRBJ1-1 and V is TRBV4-1, with D perhaps matching TRBD1 (6 bases). Trimming shortened V by 1 base and J by 4 bases, and 10 bases separated the two germline ends. The CDR3 is 14 residues long. CDR1 MGHRA and CDR2 YSYEKL come from the germline V gene. For the CDR3, the DNA is TGCGCCAGCAGCCAAGGAGCGGGGGCCACTGAAGCTTTCTTT. As protein: CASSQGAGATEAFF.

This chain connects TRBV29-1 to TRBJ2-1; possible D gene TRBD2, 5 bases. The germline CDR1 and CDR2 sequences are SQVTM and ANQGSEA. V was trimmed by 3 bases and J by 6 bases, leaving 15 bases between them. The CDR3 has 14 amino acids. CDR3 region: CSVERLRSSNEQFF. The CDR3, as DNA: TGCAGCGTTGAGAGACTAAGGTCTTCCAATGAGCAGTTCTTC.

This clone has ten or more counts. This chain connects TRBV11-2 to TRBJ2-2; D gene uncertain. V was trimmed by 5 bases and J by 0 bases, leaving 7 bases between them. This CDR3 region has 14 residues. CDR1 and CDR2 from the germline V gene are SGHAT and FQNNGV. The DNA for the CDR3 is TGTGCCAGCAGCGCGCATCCGAACACCGGGGAGCTGTTTTTT. The encoded protein is CASSAHPNTGELFF.

V is TRBV2 and J is TRBJ2-1; D possibly corresponds to TRBD2 (6 bases). Deletions cut 2 bases from V and 7 bases from J, with 18 bases between. Germline assignment: CDR1 SNHLY and CDR2 FYNNEI. The CDR3 has 16 amino acids. In DNA, the CDR3 is TGTGCCAGCAGTGAATGGGGGTTGGCTAGCGTAAATGAGCAGTTCTTC. It specifies CASSEWGLASVNEQFF.

The V and J genes are TRBV7-3 and TRBJ2-1; 10 nucleotides line up with TRBD1. Germline V gives CDR1 SGHTA, CDR2 FQGTGA. The CDR3 consists of 15 residues. J lost 4 bases, V lost 1 base, and 1 base had no gene match. As DNA, the CDR3 is TGTGCCAGCAGCTTAAGGGACAGGGGATACAATGAGCAGTTCTTC. This translates into CASSLRDRGYNEQFF. The full variable domain, completed using reference TRBV7-3 and TRBJ2-1, is GAGVSQTPSNKVTEKGKYVELRCDPISGHTALYWYRQSLGQGPEFLIYFQGTGAADDSGLPNDRFFAVRPEGSVSTLKIQRTERGDSAVYLCASSLRDRGYNEQFFGPGTRLTVL.

The chain carries TRBV6-4 and TRBJ2-1; D is unresolved. This CDR3 is built from 13 residues. Trimming took off 0 bases at V and 10 bases at J, with 10 bases between the two ends. Per germline, CDR1 MRHNA and CDR2 SNTAGT. This CDR3 is CASSDSPGPEQFF. The CDR3 DNA is TGTGCCAGCAGTGACTCTCCCGGACCGGAGCAGTTCTTC.

About this clone itself: The same CDR3 is also encoded by other DNA sequences in this sample. The chain joins TRBV7-9 to TRBJ2-3, with D tentatively TRBD2 (5 bases). Trimming removed 5 bases at V and 2 bases at J, with 8 bases between. Germline V gives CDR1 SEHNR, CDR2 FQNEAQ (reference sequence). The CDR3 covers 13 residues. As DNA, the CDR3 is TGTGCCAGCAGCCCCCGGGACACAGATACGCAGTATTTT. This gives the protein CASSPRDTDTQYF.

The chain carries TRBV11-2 and TRBJ2-3; D perhaps matches TRBD1 (6 bases). Trimming left V 7 bases short and J 4 bases short, with 18 bases between. CDR1 and CDR2 from the germline V gene are SGHAT and FQNNGV. This CDR3 spans 15 amino acids. The CDR3 DNA is TGTGCCAGCATCCACAGGGACGGCGGGCCAGATACGCAGTATTTT. It codes for CASIHRDGGPDTQYF.

The V and J genes are TRBV18 and TRBJ2-1; D is undetermined. Germline V CDR1 and CDR2: KGHSH, LQKENI. The CDR3 is 15 amino acids. Trimming pared 0 bases from V and 8 bases from J, leaving 14 bases between. The CDR3 DNA follows: TGTGCCAGCTCACCACCACTACTCCGAGTTGATGAGCAGTTCTTC. Translation gives CASSPPLLRVDEQFF.

The rearrangement joins TRBV10-2 to TRBJ2-5; weak D call: TRBD2 (6 bases). Germline V gene lookup returns CDR1 WSHSY and CDR2 SAAADI. V lost 8 bases and J lost 7, with 17 bases in between. This CDR3 is built from 13 residues. CDR3 coding DNA: TGCGCCAGCTGGGAGCGGGTGGCTCCGACCCAGTACTTC. Protein product: CASWERVAPTQYF.

The rearrangement joins TRBV27 to TRBJ2-1; D remains ambiguous. CDR1 MNHEY and CDR2 SMNVEV come from the germline V gene (reference sequence). This CDR3 region has 16 residues. Trimming removed 0 bases at V and 7 bases at J, with 16 bases between. The CDR3 protein is CASSLSLVLVGNEQFF. The CDR3 DNA reads TGTGCCAGCAGTTTATCGTTGGTCTTAGTTGGGAATGAGCAGTTCTTC.

The chain uses TRBV30 and TRBJ1-2; D may be TRBD1 (5 bases). The CDR3 runs 12 residues. Per the germline V gene, CDR1 is GTSNPN and CDR2 is SVGIG (reference sequence). Trimming shortened V by 5 bases and J by 10 bases, and 17 bases separated the two germline ends. CDR3 DNA: TGTGCCTGGGGAATCGGGACGGAAGTCTACACCTTC. It encodes CAWGIGTEVYTF.

V gene TRBV7-8 combines with J gene TRBJ2-3, with TRBD2 matching over 14 bases. With 5 bases clipped from V and 6 bases from J, the junction kept 4 bases outside the gene matches. This CDR3 region has 15 residues. Germline loops: CDR1 SGHVS, CDR2 FQNEAQ. The CDR3: CASSPGLAGADTQYF. The CDR3 DNA follows: TGTGCCAGCAGCCCGGGACTAGCGGGGGCGGATACGCAGTATTTT.

The chain is built from TRBV28 and TRBJ1-3; no firm D call. From germline, CDR1 is MDHEN and CDR2 SYDVKM. There are 13 residues in the CDR3. Trimming left V 3 bases short and J 4 bases short, with 7 bases between. The CDR3 reads CASSFYGGNTIYF. CDR3 nucleotide sequence: TGTGCCAGCAGTTTTTATGGGGGAAACACCATATATTTT. The full variable domain, completed using reference TRBV28 and TRBJ1-3, is DVKVTQSSRYLVKRTGEKVFLECVQDMDHENMFWYRQDPGLGLRLIYFSYDVKMKEKGDIPEGYSVSREKKERFSLILESASTNQTSMYLCASSFYGGNTIYFGEGSWLTVV.

The CDR3 region is CASPTPSGGEETQYF. The CDR3 DNA is TGTGCCAGCCCCACCCCTAGCGGAGGGGAAGAGACCCAGTACTTC. This chain links TRBV9 with TRBJ2-5; 7 nucleotides line up with TRBD2. With V trimmed by 7 bases and J by 3 bases, 12 bases remained unmatched. The CDR3 has 15 residues. CDR1 SGDLS and CDR2 YYNGEE come from the germline V gene.

This chain connects TRBV5-1 to TRBJ2-1, with 7 positions matching TRBD2. This CDR3 contains 17 residues. V lost 1 base and J lost 0; bases outside the gene matches: 7. From germline, CDR1 is SGHRS and CDR2 YFSETQ. In DNA form, the CDR3 reads TGCGCCAGCAGCTTGTACGCGGGAGACCTCTCCTACAATGAGCAGTTCTTC. It is translated as CASSLYAGDLSYNEQFF. The variable domain in full, completed from reference TRBV5-1 and TRBJ2-1, reads KAGVTQTPRYLIKTRGQQVTLSCSPISGHRSVSWYQQTPGQGLQFLFEYFSETQRNKGNFPGRFSGRQFSNSRSEMNVSTLELGDSALYLCASSLYAGDLSYNEQFFGPGTRLTVL.

The J gene is TRBJ2-1, the V gene TRBV4-2; 11 nucleotides align to TRBD2. The V gene's germline CDR1 is LGHNA and CDR2 YNFKEQ. This CDR3 comprises 15 residues. Losses at the gene ends were 4 bases for V and 5 bases for J; bases not matched to a gene: 4. In DNA form, the CDR3 reads TGTGCCAGCAGCCCGACTAGCGGGAAAGACAATGAGCAGTTCTTC. Translating gives CASSPTSGKDNEQFF.

The gene calls are TRBV28 and TRBJ1-1; D remains ambiguous. The CDR3 spans 13 residues. V shed 1 base and J shed 11 bases, with 14 bases lying between them. The germline V gene encodes CDR1 MDHEN and CDR2 SYDVKM. CDR3 DNA sequence: TGTGCCAGCAGTTTATACCCAACAATGGAGGCTTTCTTT. The encoded protein is CASSLYPTMEAFF.

Concerning this clone itself: One end of the junction does not line up with germline, which may come from a read error. The sample contains more than one DNA sequence encoding this CDR3. In nucleotides, the CDR3 is TGCGCCAGCAGCCCGTTTCGGGGGGCCCTGAACACCGGGGAGCTGTTTTTT. This codes for CASSPFRGALNTGELFF. V gene TRBV5-6 combines with J gene TRBJ2-2; TRBD2 might be the D (7 bases). Looked up from germline, CDR1 is SGHDT and CDR2 is YYEEEE. This CDR3 has 17 residues.

The rearrangement joins TRBV7-8 to TRBJ2-1; D is unclear. CDR1 is SGHVS, CDR2 FQNEAQ, per germline. Deletions cut 2 bases from V and 8 bases from J, with 7 bases between. This CDR3 comprises 12 residues. This CDR3 reads CASSLLGDEQFF. DNA of the CDR3: TGTGCCAGCAGCTTATTGGGCGATGAGCAGTTCTTC.

The CDR3 sequence is CASSNGREAPASTDTQYF. For the CDR3, the DNA is TGTGCCAGCAGCAATGGGCGGGAGGCCCCCGCGAGCACAGATACGCAGTATTTT. This sequence joins TRBV27 and TRBJ2-3; TRBD2 agrees at 8 bases. Trimming took 6 bases from V and 0 from J; bases not matched to a gene: 14. Germline-derived CDR1 and CDR2 are MNHEY and SMNVEV (reference sequence). This CDR3 region has 18 residues.